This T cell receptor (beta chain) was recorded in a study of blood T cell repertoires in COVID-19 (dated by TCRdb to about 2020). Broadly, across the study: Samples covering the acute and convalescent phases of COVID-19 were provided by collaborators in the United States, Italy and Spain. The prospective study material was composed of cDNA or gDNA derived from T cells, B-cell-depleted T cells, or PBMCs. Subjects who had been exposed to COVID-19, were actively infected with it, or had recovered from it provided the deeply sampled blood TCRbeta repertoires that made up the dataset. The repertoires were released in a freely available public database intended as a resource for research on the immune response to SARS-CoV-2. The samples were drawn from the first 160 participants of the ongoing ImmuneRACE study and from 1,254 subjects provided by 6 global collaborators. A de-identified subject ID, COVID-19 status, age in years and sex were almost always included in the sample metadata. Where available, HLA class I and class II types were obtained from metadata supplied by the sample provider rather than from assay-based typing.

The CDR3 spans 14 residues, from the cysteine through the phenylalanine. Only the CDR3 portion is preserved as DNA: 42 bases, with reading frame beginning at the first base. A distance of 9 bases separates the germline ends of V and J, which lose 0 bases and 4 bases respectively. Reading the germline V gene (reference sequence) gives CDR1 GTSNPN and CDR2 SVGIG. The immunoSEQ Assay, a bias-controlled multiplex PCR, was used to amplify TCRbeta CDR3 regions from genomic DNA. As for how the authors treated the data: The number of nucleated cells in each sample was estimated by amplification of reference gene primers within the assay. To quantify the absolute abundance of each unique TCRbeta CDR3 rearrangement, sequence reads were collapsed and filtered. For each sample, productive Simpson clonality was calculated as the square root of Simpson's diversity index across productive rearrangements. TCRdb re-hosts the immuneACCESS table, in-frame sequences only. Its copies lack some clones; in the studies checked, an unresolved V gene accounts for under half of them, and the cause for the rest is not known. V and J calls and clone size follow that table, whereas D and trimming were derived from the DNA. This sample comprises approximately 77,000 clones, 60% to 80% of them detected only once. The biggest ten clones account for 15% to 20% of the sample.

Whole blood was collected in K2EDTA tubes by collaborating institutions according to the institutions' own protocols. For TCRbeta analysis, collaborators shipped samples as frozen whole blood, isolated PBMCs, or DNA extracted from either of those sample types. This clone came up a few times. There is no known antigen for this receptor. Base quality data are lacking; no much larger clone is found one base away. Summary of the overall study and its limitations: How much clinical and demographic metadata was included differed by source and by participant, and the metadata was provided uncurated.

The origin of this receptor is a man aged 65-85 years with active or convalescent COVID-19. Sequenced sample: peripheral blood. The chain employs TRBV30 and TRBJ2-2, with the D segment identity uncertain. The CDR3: CAWSVSVGTGELFF. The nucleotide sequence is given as TGTGCCTGGAGTGTAAGCGTCGGCACCGGGGAGCTGTTTTTT.